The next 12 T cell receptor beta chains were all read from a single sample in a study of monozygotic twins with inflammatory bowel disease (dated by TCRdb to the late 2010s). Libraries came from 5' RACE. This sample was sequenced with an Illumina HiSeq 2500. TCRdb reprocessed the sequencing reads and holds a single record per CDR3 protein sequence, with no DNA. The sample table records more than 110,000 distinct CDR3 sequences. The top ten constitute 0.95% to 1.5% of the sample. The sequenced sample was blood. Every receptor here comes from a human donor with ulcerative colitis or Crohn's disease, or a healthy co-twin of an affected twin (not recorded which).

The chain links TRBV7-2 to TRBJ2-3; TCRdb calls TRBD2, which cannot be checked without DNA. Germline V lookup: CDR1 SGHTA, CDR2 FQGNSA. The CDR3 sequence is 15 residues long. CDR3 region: CASSLQASDADTQYF.

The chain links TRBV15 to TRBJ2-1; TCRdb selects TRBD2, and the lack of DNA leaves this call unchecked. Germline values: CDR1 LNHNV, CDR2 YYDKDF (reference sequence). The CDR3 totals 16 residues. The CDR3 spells CATSKTAGEGYNEQFF. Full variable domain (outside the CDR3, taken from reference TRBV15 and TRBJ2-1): DAMVIQNPRYQVTQFGKPVTLSCSQTLNHNVMYWYQQKSSQAPKLLFHYYDKDFNNEADTPDNFQSRRPNTSFCFLDIRSPGLGDTAMYLCATSKTAGEGYNEQFFGPGTRLTVL.

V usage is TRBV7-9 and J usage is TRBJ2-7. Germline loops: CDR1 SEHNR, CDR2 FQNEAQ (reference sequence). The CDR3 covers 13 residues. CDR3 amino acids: CASSLSAGNEQYF. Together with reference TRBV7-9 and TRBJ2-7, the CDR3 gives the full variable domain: DTGVSQNPRHKITKRGQNVTFRCDPISEHNRLYWYRQTLGQGPEFLTYFQNEAQLEKSRLLSDRFSAERPKGSFSTLEIQRTEQGDSAMYLCASSLSAGNEQYFGPGTRLTVT.

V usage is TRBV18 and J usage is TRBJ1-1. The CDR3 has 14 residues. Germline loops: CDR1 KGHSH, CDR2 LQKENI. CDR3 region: CASSPTRLNTEAFF.

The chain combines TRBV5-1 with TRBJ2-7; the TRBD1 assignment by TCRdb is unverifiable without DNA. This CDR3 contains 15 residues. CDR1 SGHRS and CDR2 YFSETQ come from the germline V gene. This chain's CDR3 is CASSSTGGRLGEQYF.

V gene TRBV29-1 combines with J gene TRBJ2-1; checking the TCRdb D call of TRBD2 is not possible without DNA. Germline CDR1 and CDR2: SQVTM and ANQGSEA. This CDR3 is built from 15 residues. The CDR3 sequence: CSAGTSGRLANEQFF.

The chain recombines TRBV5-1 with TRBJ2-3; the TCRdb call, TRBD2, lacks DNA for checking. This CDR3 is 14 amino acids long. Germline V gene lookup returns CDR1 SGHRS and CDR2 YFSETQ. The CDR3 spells CASSPRRAADTQYF.

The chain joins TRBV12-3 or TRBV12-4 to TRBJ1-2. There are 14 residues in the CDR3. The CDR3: CASSLGRADYGYTF.

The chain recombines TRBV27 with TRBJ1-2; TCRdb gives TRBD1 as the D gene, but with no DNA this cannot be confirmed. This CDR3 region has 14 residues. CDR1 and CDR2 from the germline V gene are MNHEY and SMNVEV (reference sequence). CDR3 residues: CASRRQGAPYGYTF.

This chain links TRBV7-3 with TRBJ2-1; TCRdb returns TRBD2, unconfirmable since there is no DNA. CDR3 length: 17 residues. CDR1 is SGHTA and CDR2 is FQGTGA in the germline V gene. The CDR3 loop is CASSLFHTQRGTDEQFF.

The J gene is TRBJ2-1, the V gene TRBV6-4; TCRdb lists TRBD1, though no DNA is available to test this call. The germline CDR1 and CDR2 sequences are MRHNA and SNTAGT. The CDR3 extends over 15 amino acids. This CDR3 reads CASSDSGRGYNEQFF.

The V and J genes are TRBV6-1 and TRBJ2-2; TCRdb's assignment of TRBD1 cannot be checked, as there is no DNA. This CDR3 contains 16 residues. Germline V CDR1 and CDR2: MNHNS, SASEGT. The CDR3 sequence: CASSGTGFASTGELFF.